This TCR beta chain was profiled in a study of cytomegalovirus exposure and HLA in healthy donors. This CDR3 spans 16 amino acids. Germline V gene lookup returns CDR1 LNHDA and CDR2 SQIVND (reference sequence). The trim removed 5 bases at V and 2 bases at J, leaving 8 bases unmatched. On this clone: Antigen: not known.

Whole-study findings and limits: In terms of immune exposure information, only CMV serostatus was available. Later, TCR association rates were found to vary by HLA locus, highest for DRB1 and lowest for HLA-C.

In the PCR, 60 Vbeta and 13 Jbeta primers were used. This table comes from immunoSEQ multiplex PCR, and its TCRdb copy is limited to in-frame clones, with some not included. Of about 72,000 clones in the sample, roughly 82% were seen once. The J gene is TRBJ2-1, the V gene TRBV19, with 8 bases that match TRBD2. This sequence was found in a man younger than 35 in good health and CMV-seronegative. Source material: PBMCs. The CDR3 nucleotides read TGTGCCAGTAGTTCTCCTGTCGGGGGGGCCTACAATGAGCAGTTCTTC. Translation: CASSSPVGGAYNEQFF.